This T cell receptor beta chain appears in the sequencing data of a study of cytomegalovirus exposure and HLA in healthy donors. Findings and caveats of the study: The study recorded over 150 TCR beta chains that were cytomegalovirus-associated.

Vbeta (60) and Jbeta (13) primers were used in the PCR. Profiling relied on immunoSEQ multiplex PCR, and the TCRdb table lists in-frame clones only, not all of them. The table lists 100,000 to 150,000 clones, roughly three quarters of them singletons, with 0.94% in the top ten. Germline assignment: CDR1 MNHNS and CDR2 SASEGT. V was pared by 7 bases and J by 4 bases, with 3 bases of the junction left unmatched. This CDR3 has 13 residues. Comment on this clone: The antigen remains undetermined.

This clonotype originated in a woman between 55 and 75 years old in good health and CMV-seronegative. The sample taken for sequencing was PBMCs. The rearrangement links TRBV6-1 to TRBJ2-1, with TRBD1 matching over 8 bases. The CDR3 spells CASTRDRYNEQFF. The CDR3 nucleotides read TGTGCCAGCACCCGGGACAGGTACAATGAGCAGTTCTTC.